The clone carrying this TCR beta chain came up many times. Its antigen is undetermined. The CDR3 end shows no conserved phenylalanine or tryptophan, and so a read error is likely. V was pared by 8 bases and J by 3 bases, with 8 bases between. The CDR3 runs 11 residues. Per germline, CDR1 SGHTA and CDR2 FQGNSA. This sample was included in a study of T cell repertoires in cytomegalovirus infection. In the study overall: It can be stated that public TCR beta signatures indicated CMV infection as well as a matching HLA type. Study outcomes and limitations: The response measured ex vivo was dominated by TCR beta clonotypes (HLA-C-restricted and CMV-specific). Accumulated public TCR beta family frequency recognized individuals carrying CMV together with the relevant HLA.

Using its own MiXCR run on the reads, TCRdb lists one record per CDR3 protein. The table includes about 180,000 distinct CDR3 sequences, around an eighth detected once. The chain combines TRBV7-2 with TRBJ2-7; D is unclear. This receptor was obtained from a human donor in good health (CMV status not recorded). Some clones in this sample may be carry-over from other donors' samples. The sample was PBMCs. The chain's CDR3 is CASSSYYEQYL. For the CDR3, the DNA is TGTGCCAGCTCTAGTTACTACGAGCAGTACCTC.